These T cell receptor beta chains were read from a single sample in a study of vaccination and CD4 T cells after COVID-19. Their antigen targets remain unknown. TCRdb re-derived calls from the PCR reads in MiXCR, one entry per CDR3 protein. The sample records roughly 26,000 distinct CDR3 sequences, 36% being singletons. Specimen: CD4+ T cells from blood, cultured in vitro, collected about 7 months after SARS-CoV-2 vaccination. All receptors come from a human donor who had recovered from COVID-19. CDR3s include the opening cysteine and the closing phenylalanine or tryptophan. The D gene is left open where the match is weak. Rows give clone size only sometimes, using once, few, many, or a class for an expanded clone.

v_gene	j_gene	abundance	d_gene	CDR3aa	CDR3nt
TRBV28	TRBJ2-7	-	TRBD2	CASPAPGLVGEQYF	TGTGCCAGCCCAGCGCCGGGACTAGTGGGCGAGCAGTACTTC
TRBV24-1	TRBJ2-2	few	TRBD2	CATSDLVEVAGPNTGELFF	TGTGCCACCAGTGATTTGGTGGAGGTAGCGGGACCGAACACCGGGGAGCTGTTTTTT
TRBV5-4	TRBJ1-1	-	-	CASSRRQAEAFF	TGTGCCAGCAGCCGAAGACAGGCAGAAGCTTTCTTT
TRBV5-1	TRBJ2-7	-	TRBD2	CASSPWTSGSTYEQYF	TGCGCCAGCAGCCCGTGGACTAGCGGGTCAACCTACGAGCAGTACTTC
TRBV27	TRBJ2-7	few	-	CASSRSGLYEQYF	TGTGCCAGCAGCCGCTCCGGTCTCTACGAGCAGTACTTC
TRBV2	TRBJ1-5	once	-	CASSADRANNQPQHF	TGTGCCAGCAGTGCCGACCGCGCGAACAATCAGCCCCAGCATTTT
TRBV6-1	TRBJ2-3	-	TRBD1	CASSPGQGARYTQYF	TGTGCCAGCAGCCCGGGACAGGGGGCGCGATATACGCAGTATTTT
TRBV6-1	TRBJ1-5	once	-	CASSEGGYYNRPQHF	TGTGCCAGCAGTGAAGGCGGATATTACAATCGGCCCCAGCATTTT
TRBV25-1	TRBJ1-6	-	TRBD1	CASSDWAYGGTDNSPLHF	TGTGCCAGCAGTGATTGGGCTTACGGAGGGACAGATAATTCACCCCTCCACTTT
TRBV7-2	TRBJ2-1	-	-	CASSLRGRLQGFDEQFF	TGTGCCAGCAGCTTGAGGGGCAGGCTTCAGGGGTTCGATGAGCAGTTCTTC
TRBV20-1	TRBJ1-2	few	TRBD1	CSASGQGRYGYTF	TGCAGTGCGTCGGGACAGGGCCGCTATGGCTACACCTTC
TRBV10-3	TRBJ1-2	-	-	CAISESERDGYTF	TGTGCCATCAGTGAGTCGGAAAGGGACGGCTACACCTTC
TRBV7-3	TRBJ2-5	-	-	CASSSGSLAETQYF	TGTGCCAGCAGCTCCGGTAGTTTGGCAGAGACCCAGTACTTC
TRBV18	TRBJ2-5	medium-sized	-	CASSPLRNPAETQYF	TGTGCCAGCTCACCCCTCAGGAATCCAGCGGAGACCCAGTACTTC
TRBV7-2	TRBJ2-1	-	-	CASSLVLAGSQFF	TGTGCCAGCAGCTTAGTCCTAGCCGGGAGTCAGTTCTTC
TRBV4-1	TRBJ2-2	-	TRBD1	CASSTYALRQGPNTGELFF	TGCGCCAGCAGCACCTATGCTCTACGACAGGGTCCGAACACCGGGGAGCTGTTTTTT
TRBV20-1	TRBJ1-1	-	-	CSARDPGGNTEAFF	TGCAGTGCTAGAGATCCCGGGGGGAACACTGAAGCTTTCTTT
TRBV28	TRBJ2-3	-	-	CASSHRTADTQYF	TGTGCCAGCAGCCACCGGACTGCAGATACGCAGTATTTT
TRBV6-1	TRBJ2-1	-	TRBD2	CASSGWAGGYNEQFF	TGTGCCAGCAGTGGATGGGCGGGAGGCTACAATGAGCAGTTCTTC
TRBV20-1	TRBJ2-3	-	TRBD2	CSASPGLAGVSSTDTQYF	TGCAGTGCTTCACCGGGACTAGCGGGTGTCTCTAGCACAGATACGCAGTATTTT
TRBV28	TRBJ2-7	few	-	CASSLGGLSYEQYF	TGTGCCAGCAGTTTGGGGGGCTTATCCTACGAGCAGTACTTC
TRBV30	TRBJ2-7	once	-	CAWGPSAYEQYF	TGTGCCTGGGGCCCTAGCGCCTACGAGCAGTACTTC
TRBV6-2/TRBV6-3	TRBJ2-2	-	-	CASTDPPRDTGELFF	TGTGCCAGCACCGACCCCCCCAGGGACACCGGGGAGCTGTTTTTT
TRBV4-1	TRBJ2-7	medium-sized	-	CASSLGQIRFEQYF	TGCGCCAGCAGCCTAGGACAGATTCGTTTCGAGCAGTACTTC
TRBV20-1	TRBJ2-1	-	TRBD2	CSARGSGKAYNEQFF	TGCAGTGCCAGAGGTAGCGGGAAAGCCTACAATGAGCAGTTCTTC
TRBV18	TRBJ2-5	-	-	CASSPEGETQYF	TGTGCCAGCTCACCGGAGGGGGAGACCCAGTACTTC
TRBV20-1	TRBJ1-1	few	-	CSAPRTGNTEAFF	TGCAGTGCACCTAGGACGGGGAACACTGAAGCTTTCTTT
TRBV5-5	TRBJ2-7	-	TRBD2	CASSLELAETYEQYF	TGTGCCAGCAGCTTGGAGCTAGCGGAAACTTACGAGCAGTACTTC
TRBV29-1	TRBJ1-2	-	-	CSVEAPNGQDFYGYTF	TGCAGCGTTGAGGCCCCGAACGGCCAGGATTTCTATGGCTACACCTTC
TRBV19	TRBJ2-5	few	TRBD2	CASSMMGGGQETQYF	TGTGCCAGTAGTATGATGGGCGGGGGCCAAGAGACCCAGTACTTC
TRBV12-3/TRBV12-4	TRBJ1-1	few	-	CASRSEGDAFF	TGTGCCAGCAGATCTGAGGGGGATGCTTTCTTT
TRBV20-1	TRBJ1-2	few	-	CSARTDNYGYTF	TGCAGTGCCCGGACAGACAACTATGGCTACACCTTC
TRBV27	TRBJ2-7	-	TRBD1	CASSSRDRVSEQYF	TGTGCCAGCAGTTCCCGGGACAGGGTCTCCGAGCAGTACTTC
TRBV20-1	TRBJ1-1	-	TRBD1	CSARLLPGQGTNTEAFF	TGCAGTGCTAGATTACTACCGGGACAGGGAACGAACACTGAAGCTTTCTTT
TRBV7-8	TRBJ2-7	few	-	CASSLESDTSYEQYF	TGTGCCAGCAGCTTAGAGTCGGACACATCCTACGAGCAGTACTTC
TRBV28	TRBJ1-5	few	-	CASRPDSPGNQPQHF	TGTGCCAGCAGACCCGATTCTCCCGGCAATCAGCCCCAGCATTTT
TRBV7-2	TRBJ1-2	-	-	CASSSIRGDLSTF	TGTGCCAGCAGCTCGATACGGGGAGACTTATCCACCTTC
TRBV2	TRBJ1-2	-	-	CASSESRDYGYTF	TGTGCCAGCAGTGAGTCCAGGGACTATGGCTACACCTTC
TRBV15	TRBJ2-2	-	TRBD2	CATSTPPGVAGDSGELFF	TGTGCCACCAGCACCCCCCCCGGGGTAGCGGGAGATTCCGGGGAGCTGTTTTTT
TRBV6-1	TRBJ2-7	few	-	CASRPSGQLIYEQYF	TGTGCCAGCAGACCCTCGGGACAATTGATCTACGAGCAGTACTTC
TRBV7-9	TRBJ1-1	few	-	CASIEGVAMNTEAFF	TGTGCCAGTATCGAAGGGGTGGCCATGAACACTGAAGCTTTCTTT
TRBV4-1	TRBJ2-7	-	TRBD2	CASSQGPGGGEAREQYF	TGCGCCAGCAGCCAAGGGCCCGGTGGGGGGGAAGCGCGGGAGCAGTACTTC
TRBV27	TRBJ2-2	few	-	CAKAGTSPDTGELFF	TGTGCCAAAGCTGGGACCTCACCGGACACCGGGGAGCTGTTTTTT
TRBV2	TRBJ2-5	few	-	CASSEGGQETQYF	TGTGCCAGCAGTGAAGGCGGCCAAGAGACCCAGTACTTC
TRBV20-1	TRBJ1-4	-	TRBD1	CSAPSDRGNEKLFF	TGCAGTGCCCCCTCGGACAGGGGAAATGAAAAACTGTTTTTT
TRBV27	TRBJ2-7	few	-	CASSPQGLNYEQYF	TGTGCCAGCAGTCCTCAGGGGCTGAACTACGAGCAGTACTTC
TRBV6-2/TRBV6-3	TRBJ2-5	-	-	CASSYDAIFGTQYF	TGTGCCAGCAGTTACGACGCGATCTTCGGGACCCAGTACTTC
TRBV11-1	TRBJ1-1	-	-	CASSLGENTEAFF	TGTGCCAGCAGCTTAGGGGAGAACACTGAAGCTTTCTTT
TRBV6-1	TRBJ2-7	few	TRBD1	CASQPTYSGTGVSEQYF	TGTGCCAGCCAACCTACTTACTCCGGGACAGGGGTATCCGAGCAGTACTTC
TRBV7-2	TRBJ2-7	few	TRBD2	CASSFLRGGEQYF	TGTGCCAGCAGCTTCCTCCGGGGGGGCGAGCAGTACTTC